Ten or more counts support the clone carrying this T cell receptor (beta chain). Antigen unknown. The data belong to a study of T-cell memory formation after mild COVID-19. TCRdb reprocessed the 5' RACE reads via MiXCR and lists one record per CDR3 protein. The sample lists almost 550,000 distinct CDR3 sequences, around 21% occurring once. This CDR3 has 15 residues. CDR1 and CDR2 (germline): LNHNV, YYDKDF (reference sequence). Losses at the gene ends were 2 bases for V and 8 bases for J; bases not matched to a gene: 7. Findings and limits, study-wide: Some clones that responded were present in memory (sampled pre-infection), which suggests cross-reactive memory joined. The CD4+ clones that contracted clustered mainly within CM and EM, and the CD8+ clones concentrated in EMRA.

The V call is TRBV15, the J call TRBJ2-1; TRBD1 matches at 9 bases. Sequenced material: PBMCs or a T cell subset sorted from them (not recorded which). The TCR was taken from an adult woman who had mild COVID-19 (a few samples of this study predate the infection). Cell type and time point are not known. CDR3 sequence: CATSRPRTGAHEQFF. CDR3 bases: TGTGCCACCAGCAGACCGCGGACAGGGGCCCATGAGCAGTTCTTC.